The T cell receptor beta chain under discussion was sequenced for a study of blood T cells in healthy people across ages. Broader study findings: It was the long-lived donors that had more naive CD4+ cells and higher diversity than aged donors. Observed TCR beta diversity showed a strong correlation with the percentage of naive T cells as measured by flow cytometry.

About this clonotype: Its matching antigen is unknown.

From germline, CDR1 is MNHEY and CDR2 SVGEGT. This CDR3 spans 15 amino acids. V was trimmed by 7 bases and J by 1 base, leaving 16 bases between them. Through a sample-barcoded 5' primer and a J-beta primer mix, a second PCR was run for roughly 7 to 11 cycles. From the 5' RACE reads, TCRdb called clonotypes with MiXCR, one entry per CDR3 protein. The sample holds over 600,000 distinct CDR3 sequences; around 38% are singletons and the top ten take around 32%. V and J are TRBV6-2 or TRBV6-3 and TRBJ2-5, with a weak D call TRBD2 (5 bases). The TCR comes from a man at least 80 years old in good health. Sequences were obtained from blood. This chain's CDR3 is CASKWTDVGQETQYF. CDR3 DNA: TGTGCCAGCAAATGGACTGACGTGGGCCAAGAGACCCAGTACTTC.